This T cell receptor beta chain appears in the sequencing data of a study of T cell responses to AZD1222 COVID-19 vaccine. Germline V lookup: CDR1 MNHEY, CDR2 SVGAGI. There are 14 residues in the CDR3. Deletions cut 0 bases from V and 3 bases from J, with 8 bases between. Using immunoSEQ multiplex PCR, the repertoire was profiled, and TCRdb retains in-frame clones only, with some absent. The sample lists about 160,000 clones, about 92% occurring once. The rearrangement joins TRBV6-5 to TRBJ1-2; D call uncertain. The material sequenced was peripheral blood, taken 28 days after the second AZD1222 dose. This TCR was sampled from an adult who received the AZD1222 COVID-19 vaccine. CDR3 bases: TGTGCCAGCAGTTACTCAGGACGGGACTATGGCTACACCTTC. Residues: CASSYSGRDYGYTF.